A selection of T cell receptor beta chains follows, all from one sample in a study of T-cell reconstitution after alpha-beta-depleted transplantation in children. TCRdb reprocessed the PCR reads via MiXCR and lists one record per CDR3 protein. The data contain 140,000 to 150,000 distinct CDR3 sequences, 8% to 10% of them seen just once; the ten biggest clones take up over 15%. The source material was PBMCs, mostly from graft donor cells, sampled 180 days after TCRalphabeta/CD19-depleted stem cell transplant. The receptor set was obtained from a female patient between 2 and 10 years old who had a stem cell transplant for congenital amegakaryocytic thrombocytopenia, so the T cells may come from the graft donor. Each CDR3 is given without its conserved first and last residue.

v_gene	j_gene	CDR3aa
TRBV28	TRBJ1-3	ASLSAARVHPRVGNTIY
TRBV28	TRBJ2-1	ASTVGPNEQF
TRBV20-1	TRBJ1-5	SARAGGADQPQH
TRBV20-1	TRBJ1-1	SARGPVRVTEAF
TRBV9	TRBJ2-5	ASSVVAQETQY
TRBV28	TRBJ1-1	ASSPGRMNTEAF
TRBV6-1	TRBJ1-2	ASSVRDYGYT
TRBV6-1	TRBJ1-1	ASKVDSRFEAF
TRBV20-1	TRBJ2-5	SFYGTGDSETQY
TRBV18	TRBJ2-2	ASSPRTGELF
TRBV7-2	TRBJ2-1	ASSLPGQPKQF
TRBV5-1	TRBJ1-6	ASSQERTGANSPLH
TRBV25-1	TRBJ2-1	ASSELGGYNEQF
TRBV5-1	TRBJ1-2	ASTIGTVNYGYT
TRBV7-3	TRBJ2-1	ASSLTVAGAYNEQF
TRBV10-1	TRBJ2-3	ASSNTGWDTQY
TRBV12-3/TRBV12-4	TRBJ2-2	ASRDRTNTGELF
TRBV7-2	TRBJ1-1	ASSWGGDVGEAF
TRBV2	TRBJ1-5	ASSLRGLGRQPQH
TRBV20-1	TRBJ1-1	SALRQGSTEAF
TRBV5-4	TRBJ2-2	ASSLRGATGELF
TRBV28	TRBJ2-7	ASSSRRTGRFYEQY
TRBV20-1	TRBJ1-5	SANGGQVSNQPQH
TRBV20-1	TRBJ1-5	SAGQRNQPQH
TRBV3-1	TRBJ1-2	ASSRADRDYGYT
TRBV7-3	TRBJ2-2	ASSLNGNLEGIFVGELF
TRBV28	TRBJ1-1	ASSQSWAEAF
TRBV12-3/TRBV12-4	TRBJ1-6	ASTRDRESPLH
TRBV4-3	TRBJ2-1	ASSQDPPWPYNEQF
TRBV20-1	TRBJ2-7	SAKGGDEQY
TRBV5-1	TRBJ2-7	ASSLARVIDEQY
TRBV20-1	TRBJ1-2	SARDLGQGDGYT
TRBV6-5	TRBJ2-1	AVRESGDNEQF
TRBV28	TRBJ2-7	ASSLIAGTYEQY
TRBV20-1	TRBJ2-1	SARQGTSYNEQF
TRBV20-1	TRBJ2-7	SAIEGESYEQY
TRBV27	TRBJ1-5	ASSSGRGNQPQH
TRBV3-1	TRBJ2-7	ASCQDLSPGYSYDQY
TRBV5-1	TRBJ1-5	ASSLGGDQPQH
TRBV6-1	TRBJ2-4	ASSPRMGDIQY
TRBV18	TRBJ2-5	ASSPTAGHKETQY
TRBV5-1	TRBJ1-2	ASSPRTGDGYT
TRBV29-1	TRBJ2-7	SVAGTLHEQY
TRBV20-1	TRBJ2-2	SANLLAGAGELF